This T cell receptor (beta chain) was captured in a study of CD8+ T cells in alopecia areata. The overall study: Patients received oral tofacitinib, 5 to 10 mg twice daily, for moderate-to-severe alopecia areata.

The CDR3 contains 16 residues. Germline CDR1 is MGHRA and CDR2 is YSYEKL. V lost 4 bases to trimming and J lost 2 bases; unmatched junction nucleotides: 9. Lesional scalp punch biopsies and peripheral blood came from alopecia areata patients. In each case, RNA was isolated and then reverse transcribed into cDNA as the sequencing template. This table comes from immunoSEQ multiplex PCR, and its TCRdb copy is limited to in-frame clones, with some not included. The sample includes 200,000 to 250,000 clones, about 60% of them seen just once. The chain links TRBV4-1 to TRBJ2-3, with 7 bases that match TRBD2. This specimen was CD4+ T cells sorted from blood, taken at week 0. The receptor comes from a human donor with alopecia areata. CDR3 sequence reads: CASSRAAGVNTDTQYF. The CDR3, as DNA: TGCGCCAGCAGCCGGGCGGCGGGAGTCAACACAGATACGCAGTATTTT.